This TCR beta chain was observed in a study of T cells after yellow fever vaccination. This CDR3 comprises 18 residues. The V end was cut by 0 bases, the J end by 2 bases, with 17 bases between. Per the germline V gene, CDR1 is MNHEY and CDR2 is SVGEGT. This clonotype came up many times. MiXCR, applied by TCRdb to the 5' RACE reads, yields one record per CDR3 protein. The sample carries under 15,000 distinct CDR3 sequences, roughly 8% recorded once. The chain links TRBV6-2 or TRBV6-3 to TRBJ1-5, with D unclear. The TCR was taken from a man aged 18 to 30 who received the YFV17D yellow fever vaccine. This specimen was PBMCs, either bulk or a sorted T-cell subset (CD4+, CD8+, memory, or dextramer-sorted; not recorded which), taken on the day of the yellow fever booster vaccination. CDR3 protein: CASSYSRSRVIGNQPQHF. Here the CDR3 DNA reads TGTGCCAGCAGTTACTCGAGGAGTAGGGTCATCGGCAATCAGCCCCAGCATTTT.